This record covers a single T cell receptor beta chain. As originally analysed: Amplified reference gene primers provided the basis for estimating nucleated cell counts. The protocol was immunoSEQ multiplex PCR, while the TCRdb copy is restricted to in-frame clones and leaves out a portion. That table supplies the V and J calls and clone size; D and trimming were determined from the DNA. The table lists around 200,000 clones, roughly four fifths of them singletons. The sample is drawn from a study of blood T cell repertoires in COVID-19. Whole-study context: Acute-phase and convalescent COVID-19 samples originated in the United States, Italy and Spain. PBMCs, B-cell-depleted T cells, or T cells were the source of the cDNA or gDNA that made up the material.

The germline V and J ends were trimmed by 4 bases and 1 base, with 7 bases remaining between them. The CDR3 has 13 residues. Germline-derived CDR1 and CDR2 are LNHDA and SQIVND (reference sequence). The source of this sequence is a woman aged 35 to 49 with active or convalescent COVID-19. The source material was peripheral blood. This sequence joins TRBV19 and TRBJ1-1, with D possibly TRBD1 on 5 matching bases. The CDR3 nucleotides read TGTGCCAGTAGTAGGGGCAGGAACACTGAAGCTTTCTTT. This gives the protein CASSRGRNTEAFF.